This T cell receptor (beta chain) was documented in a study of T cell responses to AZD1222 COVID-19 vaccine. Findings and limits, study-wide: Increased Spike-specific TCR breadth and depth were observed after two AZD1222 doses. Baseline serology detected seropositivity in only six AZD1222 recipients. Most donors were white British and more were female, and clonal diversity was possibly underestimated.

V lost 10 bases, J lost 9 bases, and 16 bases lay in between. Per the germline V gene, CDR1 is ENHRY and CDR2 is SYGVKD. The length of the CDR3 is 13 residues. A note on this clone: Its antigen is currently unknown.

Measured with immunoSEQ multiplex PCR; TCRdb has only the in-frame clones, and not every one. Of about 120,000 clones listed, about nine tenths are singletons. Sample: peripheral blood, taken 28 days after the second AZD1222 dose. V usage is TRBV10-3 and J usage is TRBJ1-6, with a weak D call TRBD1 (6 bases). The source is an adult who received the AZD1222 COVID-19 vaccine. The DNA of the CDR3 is TGTGCCACCGGGAGGGGGAGAGGTTCACCCCTCCACTTT. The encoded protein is CATGRGRGSPLHF.